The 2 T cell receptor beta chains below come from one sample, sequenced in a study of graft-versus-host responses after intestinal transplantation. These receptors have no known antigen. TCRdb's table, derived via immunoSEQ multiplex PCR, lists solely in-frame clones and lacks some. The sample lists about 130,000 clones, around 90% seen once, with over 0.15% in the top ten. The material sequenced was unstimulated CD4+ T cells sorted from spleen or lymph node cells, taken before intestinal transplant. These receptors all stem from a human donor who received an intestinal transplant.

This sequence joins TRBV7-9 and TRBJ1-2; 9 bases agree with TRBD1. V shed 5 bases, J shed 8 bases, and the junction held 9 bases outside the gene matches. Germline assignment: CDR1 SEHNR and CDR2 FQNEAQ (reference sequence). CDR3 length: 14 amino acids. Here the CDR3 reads CASSLGTGNNGYTF. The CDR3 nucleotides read TGTGCCAGCAGCCTCGGGACAGGGAATAACGGCTACACCTTC.

CDR3 loop: CASSLIQGPKTYEQYF. CDR3 nucleotides: TGTGCCAGCAGTTTAATTCAGGGGCCGAAAACCTACGAGCAGTACTTC. This chain joins TRBV27 and TRBJ2-7; weak D call: TRBD1 (6 bases). Trimming shortened V by 2 bases and J by 2 bases, and 16 bases separated the two germline ends. Germline values: CDR1 MNHEY, CDR2 SMNVEV (reference sequence). This CDR3 spans 16 amino acids.